Following are 27 T cell receptor beta chains from one sample sequenced in a study of blood T cell repertoires in COVID-19. Generated by immunoSEQ multiplex PCR, the TCRdb table keeps only in-frame clones and is missing some. This sample has approximately 210,000 clones, with roughly 81% found just once. Specimen: peripheral blood. The receptor source for this set is a woman aged 45-65 years with active or convalescent COVID-19.

This chain uses TRBV6-2 or TRBV6-3 with TRBJ1-4; 12 bases align to TRBD1. The trim removed 6 bases at V and 7 bases at J, leaving 6 bases unmatched. In germline, CDR1 is MNHEY, CDR2 SVGEGT. The CDR3 is made up of 15 amino acids. The CDR3, as DNA: TGTGCCAGCAGCCCTGGGACAGGGGGCTTTGAAAAACTGTTTTTT. Its protein is CASSPGTGGFEKLFF.

This clone turned up a few times. The V call is TRBV28, the J call TRBJ1-2, with 11 bases lining up with TRBD1. V lost 10 bases, J lost 4 bases, and 5 bases stayed unmatched. The CDR3 runs to 13 residues. In germline, CDR1 is MDHEN, CDR2 SYDVKM. DNA for the CDR3: TGTGCCACCTACGGACAGGGGGCCTATGGCTACACCTTC. Encoded protein: CATYGQGAYGYTF.

This clone was seen a handful of times. This chain links TRBV5-5 with TRBJ1-4, with D unclear. This CDR3 has 16 residues. Germline CDR1 reads SGHKS; CDR2 reads YYEKEE (reference sequence). The ends were cut back, 4 bases at V and 0 bases at J, with 13 bases in the middle. CDR3 protein: CASSPGPSATNEKLFF. CDR3 DNA sequence: TGTGCCAGCAGCCCTGGTCCGAGCGCAACTAATGAAAAACTGTTTTTT.

The chain uses TRBV11-3 and TRBJ2-1; maybe TRBD1 (6 bases). Germline V gene sequence: CDR1 SGHNT, CDR2 YENEEA. V was trimmed by 5 bases and J by 1 base, leaving 15 bases between them. The CDR3 has 16 amino acids. The CDR3 region has the DNA TGTGCCAGCAGCCCCAGGGGACCTCTGTCCTACAATGAGCAGTTCTTC. It is translated as CASSPRGPLSYNEQFF.

This chain connects TRBV5-4 to TRBJ1-3, with TRBD1 identical over 9 bases. From germline, CDR1 is SGHNT and CDR2 YYREEE (reference sequence). The CDR3 runs to 16 residues. V lost 3 bases, J lost 4 bases, and 8 bases stayed unmatched. The CDR3 region is CASSSRDRARGNTIYF. The CDR3 DNA reads TGTGCCAGCAGCTCTCGGGACAGGGCACGCGGAAACACCATATATTTT.

V and J are TRBV6-5 and TRBJ1-5; 8 bases are shared with TRBD1. V lost 6 bases, J lost 3 bases, and 7 bases stayed unmatched. Germline CDR1 and CDR2: MNHEY and SVGAGI. The CDR3 covers 15 residues. Here the CDR3 DNA reads TGTGCCAGCAGCCCAGGGGGCGCGGACAATCAGCCCCAGCATTTT. This sequence encodes CASSPGGADNQPQHF.

This chain links TRBV18 with TRBJ2-1, with no clear D. Germline CDR1 KGHSH, CDR2 LQKENI. This CDR3 is 12 amino acids long. Trimming stripped 2 bases from V and 5 bases from J, with 4 bases between. This CDR3 is CASSPNNNEQFF. In nucleotides, the CDR3 is TGTGCCAGCTCACCAAACAACAATGAGCAGTTCTTC.

For this clone: The same CDR3 can be traced to other DNA sequences in this sample. This sequence joins TRBV3-1 (or the pseudogene TRBV3-2) and TRBJ1-2; 7 positions match TRBD1. The CDR3 consists of 13 residues. Losses at the gene ends were 1 base for V and 6 bases for J; bases not matched to a gene: 2. Germline CDR1 reads LGHDT; CDR2 reads YNNKEL (reference sequence). CDR3 amino acids: CASSQGRGDGYTF. Here the CDR3 DNA reads TGTGCCAGCAGCCAAGGCAGGGGGGATGGCTACACCTTC.

The chain couples TRBV11-2 to TRBJ2-7; 7 bases align to TRBD1. CDR1 and CDR2 from the germline V gene are SGHAT and FQNNGV. This CDR3 is 14 amino acids long. The V gene end was trimmed by 1 base and the J gene end by 4 bases; junction bases not matched to a gene: 4. In DNA form, the CDR3 reads TGTGCCAGCAGCTTAGGACAGGGTTTGTACGAGCAGTACGTC. Protein: CASSLGQGLYEQYV.

The V call is TRBV11-2, the J call TRBJ2-7; 11 bases are a match to TRBD2. Trimming removed 0 bases from V and 7 bases from J; junction bases left unmatched: 11. Germline V gene lookup returns CDR1 SGHAT and CDR2 FQNNGV. The CDR3 contains 17 residues. The CDR3 spells CASSLDLTSGIMVEQYF. The CDR3 bases are TGTGCCAGCAGCTTAGATCTGACTAGCGGGATAATGGTGGAGCAGTACTTC.

J is TRBJ1-4 and V is TRBV5-1; possible D gene TRBD1, 5 bases. The CDR3 has 15 amino acids. Germline CDR1 SGHRS, CDR2 YFSETQ. The V end was cut by 4 bases, the J end by 5 bases, with 15 bases between. CDR3 loop: CASSLGVGQNEKLFF. CDR3 coding DNA: TGCGCCAGCAGCCTGGGGGTGGGGCAGAATGAAAAACTGTTTTTT.

This sequence joins TRBV2 and TRBJ2-7, with 7 positions matching TRBD1. V was clipped by 4 bases and J by 6 bases; unmatched bases: 6. Germline loops: CDR1 SNHLY, CDR2 FYNNEI. This CDR3 is 13 amino acids long. The CDR3 DNA is TGTGCCAGCAGTGTGGGACAGAGGGGCGAGCAGTACTTC. This codes for CASSVGQRGEQYF.

This clone was detected only a few times. The chain has TRBV10-1 and TRBJ1-1; D is possibly TRBD1 (6 bases). Germline loops: CDR1 WNHNN, CDR2 SYGVQD (reference sequence). The length of the CDR3 is 15 residues. The V end lost 6 bases, the J end lost 1 base, and 15 bases lay between the germline ends. This CDR3 reads CASSQGWTANTEAFF. For the CDR3, the DNA is TGCGCCAGCAGCCAAGGATGGACAGCGAACACTGAAGCTTTCTTT.

The chain combines TRBV7-2 with TRBJ2-7, with D possibly matching TRBD2 (5 bases). The germline V gene has CDR1 SGHTA and CDR2 FQGNSA. The V gene lost 1 base and the J gene lost 0 bases, with 10 bases spanning the gap. This CDR3 region has 15 residues. The CDR3 sequence is CASSLEAENSYEQYF. CDR3 bases: TGTGCCAGCAGCTTAGAAGCGGAGAACTCCTACGAGCAGTACTTC.

This chain connects TRBV6-1 to TRBJ1-6, with 10 nucleotides matching TRBD1. Germline V gene data show CDR1 as MNHNS and CDR2 as SASEGT. The CDR3 totals 18 residues. Unmatched junction bases numbered 7, after V lost 3 bases and J lost 2 bases. For the CDR3, the DNA is TGTGCCAGCAGTGATCTGGACAGGGGGATCACCTATAATTCACCCCTCCACTTT. Amino acids: CASSDLDRGITYNSPLHF.

The J gene is TRBJ1-6, the V gene TRBV28, with a tentative D call TRBD1 (5 bases). The V and J ends lost 6 bases and 9 bases respectively, with 15 bases between them. The CDR3 loop spans 14 amino acids. Germline V gene sequence: CDR1 MDHEN, CDR2 SYDVKM. CDR3: CASSLAGGSSPLHF. CDR3 DNA: TGTGCCAGCAGCCTGGCCGGGGGGTCTTCACCCCTCCACTTT. Using reference TRBV28 and TRBJ1-6 for the parts outside the CDR3, the full variable domain is DVKVTQSSRYLVKRTGEKVFLECVQDMDHENMFWYRQDPGLGLRLIYFSYDVKMKEKGDIPEGYSVSREKKERFSLILESASTNQTSMYLCASSLAGGSSPLHFGNGTRLTVT.

CDR3 DNA sequence: TGTGCCAGCAGCGGAGGGGGTGACAGGGCATCCTACAATGAGCAGTTCTTC. Translating it yields CASSGGGDRASYNEQFF. The chain couples TRBV5-4 to TRBJ2-1; weak D call: TRBD1 (7 bases). Germline assignment: CDR1 SGHNT and CDR2 YYREEE (reference sequence). This CDR3 has 17 amino acids. Trimming took 4 bases from V and 1 from J, leaving 18 bases between them.

CDR3 sequence (DNA): TGTGCCAGCAGTGAACCAAAGACAGGGGGCCCCTCCTACGAGCAGTACTTC. It encodes CASSEPKTGGPSYEQYF. The chain joins TRBV25-1 to TRBJ2-7; 10 bases match TRBD1. Germline assignment: CDR1 MGHDK and CDR2 SYGVNS. Trimming removed 2 bases from V and 0 bases from J; junction bases left unmatched: 7. The CDR3 extends over 17 amino acids.

The chain links TRBV5-8 to TRBJ1-5; TRBD1 agrees at 7 bases. In germline, CDR1 is SGHTS, CDR2 YDEGEE. Unmatched junction bases numbered 6, after V lost 5 bases and J lost 7 bases. This CDR3 has 13 amino acids. CDR3 nucleotide sequence: TGTGCCAGCAGTTTGAACAGGGGCCAGCCCCAGCATTTT. Its protein is CASSLNRGQPQHF.

The rearrangement uses TRBV3-1 (or the pseudogene TRBV3-2) and TRBJ2-5; D is uncertain. With 4 bases removed from V and 4 bases from J, the gap between germline ends came to 13 bases. The CDR3 contains 14 residues. Germline V lookup: CDR1 LGHDT, CDR2 YNNKEL (reference sequence). The CDR3 is CASSPLALGETQYF. The CDR3 DNA reads TGTGCCAGCAGCCCGTTAGCCCTCGGAGAGACCCAGTACTTC.

The chain couples TRBV5-1 to TRBJ2-2; D gene uncertain. The germline V gene has CDR1 SGHRS and CDR2 YFSETQ. The CDR3 loop spans 20 amino acids. V lost 4 bases and J 4 bases, leaving 29 bases between the germline ends. The CDR3 loop reads CASSLTALVQYKIFTGELFF. Here the CDR3 DNA reads TGCGCCAGCAGCCTCACGGCTCTTGTACAGTACAAAATTTTCACCGGGGAGCTGTTTTTT. The whole variable domain, remainder taken from reference TRBV5-1 and TRBJ2-2, is KAGVTQTPRYLIKTRGQQVTLSCSPISGHRSVSWYQQTPGQGLQFLFEYFSETQRNKGNFPGRFSGRQFSNSRSEMNVSTLELGDSALYLCASSLTALVQYKIFTGELFFGEGSRLTVL.

V and J are TRBV20-1 and TRBJ1-1; no clear D gene. Deletions cut 6 bases from V and 8 bases from J, with 13 bases between. CDR3 size: 11 residues. Per germline, CDR1 DFQATT and CDR2 SNEGSKA (reference sequence). The CDR3 nucleotides are TGCAGTGCCCGGCGGGCTAAAGAAGCTTTCTTT. Its translation is CSARRAKEAFF.

The V and J genes are TRBV27 and TRBJ1-5, with D perhaps matching TRBD1 (6 bases). Germline CDR1 MNHEY, CDR2 SMNVEV (reference sequence). Trimming left V 5 bases short and J 3 bases short, with 20 bases between. This CDR3 region has 17 residues. CDR3 nucleotide sequence: TGTGCCAGCAGTGCGGCCCCCCTTAGGACAGTCAATCAGCCCCAGCATTTT. Translated, it gives CASSAAPLRTVNQPQHF.

V is TRBV5-1 and J is TRBJ1-2, with TRBD1 identical over 7 bases. This CDR3 region has 16 residues. Germline V CDR1 and CDR2: SGHRS, YFSETQ. V was pared by 0 bases and J by 8 bases, with 13 bases of the junction left unmatched. Here the CDR3 reads CASSLAVAQGFGGYTF. CDR3 DNA sequence: TGCGCCAGCAGCTTGGCCGTCGCACAGGGGTTTGGGGGCTACACCTTC.

This rearrangement joins TRBV6-5 to TRBJ1-5, with 7 nucleotides matching TRBD1. The ends lost 6 bases at V and 7 bases at J; junction bases unmatched: 12. From germline, CDR1 is MNHEY and CDR2 SVGAGI. The CDR3 contains 15 residues. In DNA form, the CDR3 reads TGTGCCAGCAGCCCCAGGGGGGATGTCAACCAGCCCCAGCATTTT. It is translated as CASSPRGDVNQPQHF.

The rearrangement uses TRBV5-6 and TRBJ2-6; D is perhaps TRBD1 (6 bases). From germline, CDR1 is SGHDT and CDR2 YYEEEE. The CDR3 is 18 amino acids. V was trimmed by 0 bases and J by 1 base, leaving 14 bases between them. CDR3 bases: TGTGCCAGCAGCTTGGTTGGGTCAGGGGTGTCTGGGGCCAACGTCCTGACTTTC. Amino acid sequence: CASSLVGSGVSGANVLTF.

The chain uses TRBV19 and TRBJ2-3, with 7 bases aligning to TRBD2. The V segment lost 7 bases and the J segment 1 base; nucleotides outside the gene matches: 5. Germline V gene data show CDR1 as LNHDA and CDR2 as SQIVND (reference sequence). The CDR3 has 14 residues. CDR3 region: CASNLAARTDTQYF. CDR3 DNA sequence: TGTGCCAGTAACCTAGCGGCCCGCACAGATACGCAGTATTTT.